What follows are 10 T cell receptor beta chains derived from one specimen sequenced in a study of shared clonotypes between healthy human individuals. Produced via immunoSEQ multiplex PCR; TCRdb's table is partial and in-frame only. This sample has 2 million to 2.5 million clones, with 85% to 95% found just once. The sample comprised naive CD4+ T cells from PBMCs. Subset indicated: CD45RA+ positively selected. These receptor sequences come from a man younger than 35 in good health. Some clones in this sample may be carry-over from other donors' samples.

J is TRBJ1-4 and V is TRBV9; TRBD1 agrees at 7 bases. The J segment lost 2 bases and the V segment lost 0 bases, leaving 25 bases of the junction unmatched. The CDR3 covers 23 residues. Germline values: CDR1 SGDLS, CDR2 YYNGEE. The CDR3 region has the DNA TGTGCCAGCAGCGTAGCCCCCTTTCCGATCCGGGACAGATCCCTTGGGACTAATGAAAAACTGTTTTTT. Its protein is CASSVAPFPIRDRSLGTNEKLFF. Based on the CDR3 plus reference TRBV9 and TRBJ1-4, the full variable domain is DSGVTQTPKHLITATGQRVTLRCSPRSGDLSVYWYQQSLDQGLQFLIQYYNGEERAKGNILERFSAQQFPDLHSELNLSSLELGDSALYFCASSVAPFPIRDRSLGTNEKLFFGSGTQLSVL.

The J gene is TRBJ2-3, the V gene TRBV19; 12 nucleotides align to TRBD2. The CDR3 runs to 15 residues. CDR1 is LNHDA, CDR2 SQIVND, per germline (reference sequence). The junction had 7 bases not matched to a gene; V was cut back by 6 bases and J by 6 bases. The CDR3 nucleotides read TGTGCCAGTAGCAAAACTAGCGGGAGGCCGGATACGCAGTATTTT. Amino acids: CASSKTSGRPDTQYF.

This chain links TRBV19 with TRBJ2-3, with D unresolved. V lost 5 bases and J 0 bases, leaving 6 bases between the germline ends. The CDR3 has 13 amino acids. Germline CDR1 reads LNHDA; CDR2 reads SQIVND (reference sequence). The CDR3 here is CASSPQSTDTQYF. As DNA, the CDR3 is TGTGCCAGTAGTCCTCAGAGCACAGATACGCAGTATTTT.

The chain has TRBV4-2 and TRBJ2-5; 13 positions agree with TRBD2. The CDR3 is made up of 16 amino acids. J lost 3 bases, V lost 4 bases, and 5 bases had no gene match. CDR1 is LGHNA, CDR2 YNFKEQ, per germline. The CDR3 sequence: CASSPGTSGAEETQYF. Written as DNA, the CDR3 is TGTGCCAGCAGCCCAGGGACTAGCGGGGCGGAAGAGACCCAGTACTTC.

The chain recombines TRBV28 with TRBJ2-7; D perhaps matches TRBD2 (6 bases). The V end lost 6 bases, the J end lost 2 bases, and 20 bases lay between the germline ends. This CDR3 contains 16 residues. Germline CDR1 MDHEN, CDR2 SYDVKM. The CDR3 DNA sequence: TGTGCCAGCAGCCAACCGCGGGAAAGTTATACCTACGAGCAGTACTTC. It yields the protein CASSQPRESYTYEQYF.

This sequence joins TRBV14 and TRBJ2-7; 9 nucleotides align to TRBD2. The CDR3 runs to 16 residues. The germline V gene encodes CDR1 SGHDN and CDR2 FVKESK. J lost 2 bases, V lost 1 base, and 6 bases had no gene match. CDR3 in DNA: TGTGCCAGCAGCCAAGCGCCGGGACTAGCAGCCTACGAGCAGTACTTC. Its translation: CASSQAPGLAAYEQYF.

This clone came up once. The V and J genes are TRBV18 and TRBJ2-1, with TRBD2 as a possible D gene (6 bases). In germline, CDR1 is KGHSH, CDR2 LQKENI. Trimming removed 5 bases from V and 6 bases from J, with 23 bases in between. This CDR3 region has 17 residues. As DNA, the CDR3 is TGTGCCAGCTCAACCCGTCGCTCCGGGAGCGGATCCAATGAGCAGTTCTTC. Its protein is CASSTRRSGSGSNEQFF. Complete variable domain (other parts from reference TRBV18 and TRBJ2-1): NAGVMQNPRHLVRRRGQEARLRCSPMKGHSHVYWYRQLPEEGLKFMVYLQKENIIDESGMPKERFSAEFPKEGPSILRIQQVVRGDSAAYFCASSTRRSGSGSNEQFFGPGTRLTVL.

DNA for the CDR3: TGTGCCAGCAGCTTAATGCCCGATTCAGCGGGACGGAATGAGCAGTTCTTC. Translating gives CASSLMPDSAGRNEQFF. The chain couples TRBV11-2 to TRBJ2-1, with TRBD2 matching over 7 bases. The CDR3 covers 17 residues. Per germline, CDR1 SGHAT and CDR2 FQNNGV. The V gene end was trimmed by 2 bases and the J gene end by 7 bases; junction bases not matched to a gene: 14.

V and J are TRBV28 and TRBJ2-2; D unresolved. Germline V CDR1 and CDR2: MDHEN, SYDVKM. This CDR3 spans 14 amino acids. With 3 bases removed from V and 3 bases from J, the gap between germline ends came to 8 bases. The CDR3 region is CASSLARYTGELFF. CDR3 in DNA: TGTGCCAGCAGTTTGGCCAGGTACACCGGGGAGCTGTTTTTT.

The rearrangement links TRBV29-1 to TRBJ2-3, with 9 bases lining up with TRBD1. The germline gives CDR1 SQVTM, CDR2 ANQGSEA. The J segment lost 1 base and the V segment lost 3 bases, leaving 5 bases of the junction unmatched. This CDR3 spans 15 amino acids. CDR3 in DNA: TGCAGCGTTGACGGATGGACAGGGGGCACAGATACGCAGTATTTT. Translating it yields CSVDGWTGGTDTQYF.